The clone carrying this TCR beta chain is a singleton in its sample. Its cognate antigen is unknown. This record comes from a study of shared clonotypes between healthy human individuals. On the study more broadly: Every donor yielded three CD4 naive, three CD4 memory, two CD8 naive and one CD8 memory plate.

CDR1 LNHDA and CDR2 SQIVND come from the germline V gene (reference sequence). This CDR3 is 15 amino acids long. The J segment lost 4 bases and the V segment lost 6 bases, leaving 5 bases of the junction unmatched. Study-level points and caveats: A handful of donors held approximately 5% of naive CD4 clonotypes in common. Despite large depth, sorted-subset datasets appeared incompletely sequenced.

As originally analysed: Because ImmunoSEQ provided only junction sequences with no quality scores, the filtering differed. The method was immunoSEQ multiplex PCR; TCRdb's version includes in-frame clones alone and lacks a portion of them. From that table come the V and J calls and clone size; the DNA was used to work out D and trimming. The profile shows roughly 2.5 million clones, 90% to 95% of them singletons. This receptor was obtained from a young man in good health. V is TRBV19 and J is TRBJ2-2, with 10 bases fitting TRBD2. The sequencing sample was made of naive CD4+ T cells sorted from blood. The subset is: CD45RA+ positively selected. The CDR3 reads CASRTLAGGTGELFF. The CDR3 DNA follows: TGTGCCAGTAGGACGTTAGCGGGGGGCACCGGGGAGCTGTTTTTT.